The 20 T cell receptor beta chains presented below share a single source sample, sequenced in a study of blood T cell repertoires in COVID-19. Sequencing used immunoSEQ multiplex PCR; TCRdb keeps in-frame clones, though not all of them. The table records roughly 250,000 clones, about 73% of them present only once. Sequenced input: peripheral blood. The receptors here all came from a woman aged 80 or older with acute or convalescent COVID-19.

CDR3: CASSQDPLAGDNEQFF. Written as DNA, the CDR3 is TGTGCCAGCAGCCAAGATCCCCTAGCGGGAGACAATGAGCAGTTCTTC. The chain combines TRBV3-1 (or the pseudogene TRBV3-2) with TRBJ2-1, with 10 nucleotides matching TRBD2. The J segment lost 5 bases and the V segment lost 0 bases, leaving 4 bases of the junction unmatched. The length of the CDR3 is 16 residues. The germline gives CDR1 LGHDT, CDR2 YNNKEL (reference sequence).

This clone was counted once. The rearrangement links TRBV18 to TRBJ1-5, with D perhaps matching TRBD1 (5 bases). The CDR3 length is 13 residues. CDR1 KGHSH and CDR2 LQKENI come from the germline V gene. V dropped 5 bases and J dropped 6 bases, with 11 bases sitting between them. The CDR3 reads CASSSGSGQPQHF. The CDR3 DNA reads as TGTGCCAGCTCATCAGGGTCGGGTCAGCCCCAGCATTTT.

This clone was detected only a few times. The rearrangement uses TRBV2 and TRBJ1-1, with TRBD1 matching 7 bases. Germline V gives CDR1 SNHLY, CDR2 FYNNEI. V lost 6 bases to trimming and J lost 7 bases; unmatched junction nucleotides: 14. The CDR3 runs 15 residues. Here the CDR3 reads CASRGQTGKYYEAFF. DNA for the CDR3: TGTGCCAGCAGGGGGCAGACAGGGAAATACTATGAAGCTTTCTTT. The variable domain in full, completed from reference TRBV2 and TRBJ1-1, reads EPEVTQTPSHQVTQMGQEVILRCVPISNHLYFYWYRQILGQKVEFLVSFYNNEISEKSEIFDDQFSVERPDGSNFTLKIRSTKLEDSAMYFCASRGQTGKYYEAFFGQGTRLTVV.

The CDR3 is CASSQGPSGYTF. CDR3 coding DNA: TGCGCCAGCAGCCAAGGGCCTAGTGGCTACACCTTC. V usage is TRBV4-3 and J usage is TRBJ1-2; D is unresolved. The CDR3 is made up of 12 amino acids. Between the trimmed V and J ends, which lost 1 base and 7 bases, there was a span of 7 bases. Per germline, CDR1 LGHNA and CDR2 YSLEER.

The V and J genes are TRBV5-1 and TRBJ2-3; 7 bases fit TRBD2. This CDR3 has 15 amino acids. The V and J ends lost 1 base and 2 bases, in that order; junction bases with no gene match: 4. Germline-derived CDR1 and CDR2 are SGHRS and YFSETQ. Here the CDR3 DNA reads TGCGCCAGCAGCTTGCCCAGCGGGGCCACAGATACGCAGTATTTT. Encoded protein: CASSLPSGATDTQYF.

This clone was observed a few times. The V and J genes are TRBV5-1 and TRBJ1-2; a weak D match, TRBD1 (6 bases). The CDR3 spans 15 residues. Trimming pared 7 bases from V and 0 bases from J, leaving 16 bases between. Per the germline V gene, CDR1 is SGHRS and CDR2 is YFSETQ. In nucleotides, the CDR3 is TGCGCCAGCGGGACCCCGGGACAAACTAACTATGGCTACACCTTC. Its protein is CASGTPGQTNYGYTF.

This clone was detected a few times. J is TRBJ2-1 and V is TRBV4-1; 8 nucleotides align to TRBD2. Germline CDR1 is MGHRA and CDR2 is YSYEKL. This CDR3 has 16 amino acids. After removal of 0 bases from V and 2 bases from J, the junction contained 3 bases not matched to a gene. The DNA of the CDR3 is TGCGCCAGCAGCCAAGATTGGCGGGAGGCCTACAATGAGCAGTTCTTC. Amino acids: CASSQDWREAYNEQFF.

The J gene is TRBJ1-2, the V gene TRBV6-2 or TRBV6-3, with TRBD1 matching over 7 bases. The junction had 16 bases not matched to a gene; V was cut back by 5 bases and J by 7 bases. The CDR3 spans 16 residues. Germline values: CDR1 MNHEY, CDR2 SVGEGT. CDR3 DNA: TGTGCCAGCAGTCCCCAGGGGGGCCTTCCCCCTTCTGGCTACACCTTC. Its translation: CASSPQGGLPPSGYTF.

This clone has just a few counts. The chain employs TRBV11-1 and TRBJ1-2, with D maybe TRBD1 (6 bases). Germline lookup yields CDR1 SGHAT and CDR2 FQDESV (reference sequence). CDR3 length equals 13 residues. Trimming removed 5 bases at V and 8 bases at J, with 15 bases between. As DNA, the CDR3 is TGTGCCAGCAGCCGCAATGGGGGCGGAGGCTACACCTTC. Its translation is CASSRNGGGGYTF.

The chain has TRBV7-9 and TRBJ1-2; 8 positions match TRBD1. The V segment lost 5 bases and the J segment 8 bases; nucleotides outside the gene matches: 10. This CDR3 has 14 residues. From germline, CDR1 is SEHNR and CDR2 FQNEAQ (reference sequence). The CDR3 nucleotides are TGTGCCAGCAGCACCGGGACAGGTCACGGGGGCTACACCTTC. Its translation is CASSTGTGHGGYTF.

The V and J genes are TRBV5-5 and TRBJ1-6; TRBD1 might be the D (6 bases). Germline CDR1 reads SGHKS; CDR2 reads YYEKEE (reference sequence). This CDR3 is 15 amino acids long. Between the trimmed V and J ends, which lost 2 bases and 9 bases, there was a span of 15 bases. CDR3: CASSFFQGMGSPLHF. The CDR3 region has the DNA TGTGCCAGCAGCTTTTTTCAGGGGATGGGTTCACCCCTCCACTTT. The whole variable domain, remainder taken from reference TRBV5-5 and TRBJ1-6, is DAGVTQSPTHLIKTRGQQVTLRCSPISGHKSVSWYQQVLGQGPQFIFQYYEKEERGRGNFPDRFSARQFPNYSSELNVNALLLGDSALYLCASSFFQGMGSPLHFGNGTRLTVT.

V and J are TRBV11-1 and TRBJ2-2, with 8 bases identical to TRBD2. Losses at the gene ends were 5 bases for V and 2 bases for J; bases not matched to a gene: 4. This CDR3 has 15 residues. From germline, CDR1 is SGHAT and CDR2 FQDESV (reference sequence). Here the CDR3 DNA reads TGTGCCAGCAGCAGCGGGGGAGGTAACACCGGGGAGCTGTTTTTT. It encodes CASSSGGGNTGELFF.

V gene TRBV10-3 combines with J gene TRBJ1-2, with a tentative D call TRBD1 (5 bases). Deletions cut 7 bases from V and 7 bases from J, with 25 bases between. Per the germline V gene, CDR1 is ENHRY and CDR2 is SYGVKD. This CDR3 contains 16 residues. The CDR3 DNA sequence: TGTGCCATCATCAGGGAAAGGCAGGGCGGGATTGGTGGCTACACCTTC. This translates into CAIIRERQGGIGGYTF.

The V and J genes are TRBV25-1 and TRBJ1-2; TRBD1 matches 9 bases. Germline assignment: CDR1 MGHDK and CDR2 SYGVNS. The CDR3 is made up of 15 amino acids. The V and J ends lost 1 base and 2 bases, in that order; junction bases with no gene match: 2. CDR3: CASSESTGGNYGYTF. CDR3 nucleotide sequence: TGTGCCAGCAGTGAATCGACAGGGGGGAACTATGGCTACACCTTC.

The V call is TRBV11-1, the J call TRBJ2-7, with 11 bases matching TRBD1. In germline, CDR1 is SGHAT, CDR2 FQDESV (reference sequence). The trim removed 5 bases at V and 9 bases at J, leaving 12 bases unmatched. The CDR3 extends over 15 amino acids. CDR3 sequence (DNA): TGTGCCAGCAGCCGCGCCGGGACAGGGGGTAGGGCGCAGTACTTC. Translation: CASSRAGTGGRAQYF.

The V call is TRBV6-5, the J call TRBJ2-1; perhaps TRBD1 as D (5 bases). Germline V CDR1 and CDR2: MNHEY, SVGAGI. The CDR3 totals 15 residues. The V gene lost 0 bases and the J gene lost 7 bases, with 13 bases spanning the gap. The CDR3 sequence is CASSYSHRSVNEQFF. CDR3 DNA sequence: TGTGCCAGCAGTTACTCCCACAGGAGCGTAAATGAGCAGTTCTTC.

In DNA form, the CDR3 reads TGTGCCAGCAGTTACTCTCGGCCTGCCGGGGGGGAGCTGTTTTTT. Translating gives CASSYSRPAGGELFF. The rearrangement uses TRBV6-6 and TRBJ2-2; D remains ambiguous. There are 15 residues in the CDR3. With 0 bases removed from V and 8 bases from J, the gap between germline ends came to 13 bases. Germline V lookup: CDR1 MNHNY, CDR2 SVGAGI (reference sequence).

The chain carries TRBV2 and TRBJ2-7, with 8 bases identical to TRBD2. The CDR3 runs 14 residues. V was clipped by 6 bases and J by 6 bases; unmatched bases: 10. Germline V gene sequence: CDR1 SNHLY, CDR2 FYNNEI. CDR3 nucleotides: TGTGCCAGCAGGGAGGAGCGGGAGCAGCGCGAGCAGTACTTC. Translating it yields CASREEREQREQYF.

This clone was observed a few times. The chain couples TRBV10-2 to TRBJ1-2, with D unresolved. Germline V gene data show CDR1 as WSHSY and CDR2 as SAAADI. This CDR3 region has 14 residues. Trimming shortened V by 8 bases and J by 4 bases, and 17 bases separated the two germline ends. The DNA for the CDR3 is TGCGCCAGCCGACTTGGTCGGGTCTCCTATGGCTACACCTTC. This sequence encodes CASRLGRVSYGYTF.

V is TRBV5-1 and J is TRBJ1-4; 10 bases line up with TRBD1. CDR3 size: 14 residues. Germline V gives CDR1 SGHRS, CDR2 YFSETQ. The V gene end was trimmed by 4 bases and the J gene end by 7 bases; junction bases not matched to a gene: 4. CDR3 protein: CASSEGTGAEKLFF. In DNA form, the CDR3 reads TGCGCCAGCAGCGAAGGGACAGGGGCTGAAAAACTGTTTTTT.